The 22 T cell receptor beta chains presented below share a single source sample, sequenced in a study of blood T cell repertoires in COVID-19. TCRdb keeps only in-frame clones here, not all; method: immunoSEQ multiplex PCR. The profile shows about 110,000 clones, roughly nine tenths of them singletons. The sequencing sample was made of peripheral blood. Receptors were obtained from a man aged 40-49 years with acute or convalescent COVID-19.

CDR3 sequence reads: CASSVLGGPALYGYTF. In DNA, the CDR3 is TGTGCCAGCAGCGTACTTGGGGGCCCAGCTTTGTATGGCTACACCTTC. V and J are TRBV9 and TRBJ1-2, with D possibly being TRBD1 (6 bases). The V gene lost 1 base and the J gene lost 5 bases, with 18 bases spanning the gap. The germline V gene encodes CDR1 SGDLS and CDR2 YYNGEE. The CDR3 sequence is 16 residues long.

This clone was observed a few times. V usage is TRBV11-2 and J usage is TRBJ1-1; 7 positions agree with TRBD1. Germline V gene sequence: CDR1 SGHAT, CDR2 FQNNGV. The ends lost 5 bases at V and 4 bases at J; junction bases unmatched: 16. This CDR3 contains 17 residues. The CDR3 sequence: CASSPGYRGLMVTEAFF. The CDR3 DNA follows: TGTGCCAGCAGCCCAGGATACAGGGGTTTGATGGTCACTGAAGCTTTCTTT.

The V call is TRBV3-1 (or the pseudogene TRBV3-2), the J call TRBJ2-5; 8 nucleotides align to TRBD1. CDR1 is LGHDT and CDR2 is YNNKEL in the germline V gene (reference sequence). V dropped 4 bases and J dropped 2; count of bases not matched to a gene: 3. There are 14 residues in the CDR3. CDR3 bases: TGTGCCAGCAGCCCTAGGACAGGGCAAGAGACCCAGTACTTC. The encoded protein is CASSPRTGQETQYF.

This clone was seen just once. This sequence joins TRBV20-1 and TRBJ1-5; 7 nucleotides agree with TRBD1. Germline trimming cut 3 bases from V and 6 bases from J; bases unmatched to any gene: 8. Germline V gives CDR1 DFQATT, CDR2 SNEGSKA (reference sequence). The CDR3 is 14 amino acids. Written as DNA, the CDR3 is TGCAGTGCTAGTTACAGGGGTTTTGGTCAGCCCCAGCATTTT. Protein: CSASYRGFGQPQHF.

This clone occurred once. The chain is built from TRBV6-6 and TRBJ1-1; a possible D gene is TRBD1 (6 bases). The CDR3 is made up of 14 amino acids. Germline V gene data show CDR1 as MNHNY and CDR2 as SVGAGI (reference sequence). Deletions cut 6 bases from V and 1 base from J, with 12 bases between. For the CDR3, the DNA is TGTGCCAGCAGATCACCGGACAGGAACACTGAAGCTTTCTTT. Translating gives CASRSPDRNTEAFF.

The genes are TRBV5-1 and TRBJ2-6; 8 bases are shared with TRBD1. V shed 4 bases and J 0 bases; nucleotides not matched to a gene: 12. The CDR3 extends over 19 amino acids. From germline, CDR1 is SGHRS and CDR2 YFSETQ. Here the CDR3 reads CASSPPQGVRNSGANVLTF. The CDR3 DNA sequence: TGCGCCAGCAGCCCACCACAGGGGGTGAGAAACTCTGGGGCCAACGTCCTGACTTTC.

The V call is TRBV4-2, the J call TRBJ1-5; D unresolved. Germline loops: CDR1 LGHNA, CDR2 YNFKEQ. The CDR3 totals 13 residues. With 0 bases removed from V and 5 bases from J, the gap between germline ends came to 5 bases. CDR3 sequence: CASSQERDQPQHF. The CDR3 DNA sequence: TGTGCCAGCAGCCAAGAGAGAGATCAGCCCCAGCATTTT.

This rearrangement joins TRBV6-5 to TRBJ1-1; D possibly corresponds to TRBD1 (5 bases). This CDR3 has 14 residues. Germline loops: CDR1 MNHEY, CDR2 SVGAGI. Trimming shortened V by 7 bases and J by 5 bases, and 17 bases separated the two germline ends. The CDR3 DNA follows: TGTGCCAGCACCCACTCCTGGGGGGGGACTGAAGCTTTCTTT. Its translation is CASTHSWGGTEAFF.

The chain employs TRBV6-1 and TRBJ2-7; 8 bases are a match to TRBD2. Looked up from germline, CDR1 is MNHNS and CDR2 is SASEGT. The CDR3 loop spans 12 amino acids. The junction had 2 bases not matched to a gene; V was cut back by 8 bases and J by 2 bases. In nucleotides, the CDR3 is TGTGCCAGCGCGGGGGGTACCTACGAGCAGTACTTC. Protein product: CASAGGTYEQYF.

This chain links TRBV11-2 with TRBJ1-5; 7 bases are a match to TRBD1. Trimming removed 4 bases from V and 2 bases from J; junction bases left unmatched: 5. There are 15 residues in the CDR3. The germline V gene has CDR1 SGHAT and CDR2 FQNNGV. The CDR3 bases are TGTGCCAGCAGCTGGACAGGCGGAGGCAATCAGCCCCAGCATTTT. Its translation is CASSWTGGGNQPQHF.

The rearrangement links TRBV3-1 (or the pseudogene TRBV3-2) to TRBJ2-1; TRBD2 is a possible D gene (5 bases). Trimming removed 0 bases from V and 7 bases from J, with 13 bases in between. The CDR3 totals 15 residues. Per germline, CDR1 LGHDT and CDR2 YNNKEL (reference sequence). Here the CDR3 DNA reads TGTGCCAGCAGCCAAGATAAGAGTAGAGGGAATGAGCAGTTCTTC. This codes for CASSQDKSRGNEQFF.

This sequence joins TRBV6-5 and TRBJ2-3, with D maybe TRBD2 (5 bases). This CDR3 region has 14 residues. V was shortened by 2 bases and J by 6 bases, with 12 bases between the two germline ends. The germline CDR1 and CDR2 sequences are MNHEY and SVGAGI. The CDR3 protein is CASSYSRGLDTQYF. Here the CDR3 DNA reads TGTGCCAGCAGTTACAGTAGAGGGTTGGATACGCAGTATTTT.

The rearrangement links TRBV5-1 to TRBJ2-2; TRBD2 matches at 7 bases. The CDR3 is 17 amino acids. Trimming removed 4 bases from V and 0 bases from J; junction bases left unmatched: 9. The germline gives CDR1 SGHRS, CDR2 YFSETQ. In nucleotides, the CDR3 is TGCGCCAGCAGCCCCTCGGGAGGCTTAGCGAACACCGGGGAGCTGTTTTTT. The encoded protein is CASSPSGGLANTGELFF.

The chain uses TRBV5-4 and TRBJ1-1; tentatively, D is TRBD1 (6 bases). The CDR3 is made up of 14 amino acids. The V end was cut by 4 bases, the J end by 5 bases, with 15 bases between. CDR1 is SGHNT, CDR2 YYREEE, per germline (reference sequence). CDR3 sequence reads: CASSPKLGGTEAFF. DNA of the CDR3: TGTGCCAGCAGCCCAAAACTAGGGGGTACTGAAGCTTTCTTT.

The rearrangement joins TRBV5-1 to TRBJ2-1, with 9 bases identical to TRBD2. Germline CDR1 and CDR2: SGHRS and YFSETQ. V was clipped by 0 bases and J by 4 bases; unmatched bases: 5. CDR3 size: 16 residues. CDR3 protein: CASSLASGNYYNEQFF. The CDR3 DNA is TGCGCCAGCAGCTTGGCTAGCGGGAACTATTACAATGAGCAGTTCTTC.

The V gene is TRBV29-1, the J gene TRBJ1-1; a possible D gene is TRBD1 (5 bases). V gave up 7 bases and J gave up 1 base, with 13 bases separating them. The CDR3 loop spans 13 amino acids. Looked up from germline, CDR1 is SQVTM and CDR2 is ANQGSEA. CDR3 protein: CSGTTGPNTEAFF. CDR3 nucleotides: TGCAGCGGAACAACAGGACCGAACACTGAAGCTTTCTTT.

V gene TRBV7-2 combines with J gene TRBJ2-5; 10 nucleotides line up with TRBD2. The V gene end was trimmed by 5 bases and the J gene end by 2 bases; junction bases not matched to a gene: 11. CDR3 length equals 17 residues. CDR1 and CDR2 from the germline V gene are SGHTA and FQGNSA. The CDR3 DNA is TGTGCCAGCAGCCCAGCGGCTAGCGGGAGACGTCAAGAGACCCAGTACTTC. Protein product: CASSPAASGRRQETQYF.

The CDR3 DNA sequence: TGTGCCTGGAGTGTAGCGGGTGAAAAACTGTTTTTT. Translated: CAWSVAGEKLFF. The chain joins TRBV30 to TRBJ1-4; D is undetermined. Germline values: CDR1 GTSNPN, CDR2 SVGIG (reference sequence). V gave up 0 bases and J gave up 7 bases, with 6 bases separating them. CDR3 length: 12 residues.

J is TRBJ1-2 and V is TRBV7-6; D is uncertain. Germline V gives CDR1 SGHVS, CDR2 FNYEAQ. The length of the CDR3 is 14 residues. Trimming removed 5 bases from V and 8 bases from J, with 18 bases in between. The CDR3 loop reads CASSPDDGARGYTF. The CDR3 coding sequence is TGTGCCAGCAGCCCAGACGACGGAGCTAGGGGCTACACCTTC.

This clone occurred once. This chain joins TRBV19 and TRBJ1-5; D perhaps matches TRBD1 (6 bases). CDR3 length equals 15 residues. V shed 5 bases and J shed 7 bases, with 18 bases lying between them. Per germline, CDR1 LNHDA and CDR2 SQIVND (reference sequence). CDR3 coding DNA: TGTGCCAGTAGTCCCCGGGGGGGCTTGGGCCAGCCCCAGCATTTT. Amino acids: CASSPRGGLGQPQHF.

This clone was seen a handful of times. The chain carries TRBV11-3 and TRBJ1-1, with D tentatively TRBD1 (5 bases). The CDR3 has 17 residues. V was shortened by 1 base and J by 5 bases, with 20 bases between the two germline ends. In germline, CDR1 is SGHNT, CDR2 YENEEA. CDR3 nucleotide sequence: TGTGCCAGCAGCTTAGCTTTCAGGGAAGACGTAGGGACTGAAGCTTTCTTT. This sequence encodes CASSLAFREDVGTEAFF. The variable domain in full, with the rest retrieved from reference TRBV11-3 and TRBJ1-1, is EAGVVQSPRYKIIEKKQPVAFWCNPISGHNTLYWYLQNLGQGPELLIRYENEEAVDDSQLPKDRFSAERLKGVDSTLKIQPAELGDSAVYLCASSLAFREDVGTEAFFGQGTRLTVV.

This chain joins TRBV7-8 and TRBJ1-2; D is unclear. This CDR3 comprises 11 residues. Per the germline V gene, CDR1 is SGHVS and CDR2 is FQNEAQ. V lost 5 bases to trimming and J lost 6 bases, with 7 bases between them. The DNA of the CDR3 is TGTGCCAGCAGCAACATGGATGGCTACACCTTC. It is translated as CASSNMDGYTF.